The subject of this entry is one T cell receptor (beta chain). Its antigen remains unidentified. The CDR3 is 15 residues long. Germline V lookup: CDR1 MNHEY, CDR2 SVGAGI. V gave up 3 bases and J gave up 4 bases; unmatched junction bases: 2. Researchers reported sorting CD4+ naive, central memory, regulatory and stem cell-like memory cells via CD45RO/CCR7/CD25/CD127/CD95/CD27. The data originate from a study of beta chain features in type 1 diabetes. General observations from the study: In all four CD4+ subsets, TCRB CDR3 length was significantly, moderately reduced in type 1 diabetes. Insertions at VDJ junctions were less frequent in type 1 diabetes patients. These patients also deleted more nucleotides at the same junctions.

The sequenced template was cDNA made from the entire isolated RNA. Produced via immunoSEQ multiplex PCR; TCRdb's table is partial and in-frame only. The data contain some 700,000 clones, 13% of them seen just once; the ten biggest clones take up 0.022%. The sample comprised naive CD4+ T cells from blood. This TCR was recovered from a man aged 18 to 30 with type 1 diabetes. The gene calls are TRBV6-5 and TRBJ2-1, with 11 positions matching TRBD2. The CDR3 coding sequence is TGTGCCAGCAGTTATCGGACTAGCGGGTACAATGAGCAGTTCTTC. Encoded protein: CASSYRTSGYNEQFF.